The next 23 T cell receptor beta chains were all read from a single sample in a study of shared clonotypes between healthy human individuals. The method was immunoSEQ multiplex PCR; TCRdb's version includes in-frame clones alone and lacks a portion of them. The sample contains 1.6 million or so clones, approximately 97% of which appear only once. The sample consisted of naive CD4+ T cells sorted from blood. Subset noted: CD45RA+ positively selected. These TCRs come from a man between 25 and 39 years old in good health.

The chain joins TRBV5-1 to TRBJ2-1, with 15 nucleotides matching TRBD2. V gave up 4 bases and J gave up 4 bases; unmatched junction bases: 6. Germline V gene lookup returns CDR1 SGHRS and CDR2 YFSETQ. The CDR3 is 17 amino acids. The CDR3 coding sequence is TGCGCCAGCAGCCCGGGACTAGCGGGGGGCTATTACAATGAGCAGTTCTTC. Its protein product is CASSPGLAGGYYNEQFF.

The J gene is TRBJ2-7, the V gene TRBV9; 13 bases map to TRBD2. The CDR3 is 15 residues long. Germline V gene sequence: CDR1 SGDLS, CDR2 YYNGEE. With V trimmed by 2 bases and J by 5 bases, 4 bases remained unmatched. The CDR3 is CASSVTGTSGNEQYF. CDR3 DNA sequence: TGTGCCAGCAGCGTTACCGGGACTAGCGGGAACGAGCAGTACTTC. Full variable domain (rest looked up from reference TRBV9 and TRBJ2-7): DSGVTQTPKHLITATGQRVTLRCSPRSGDLSVYWYQQSLDQGLQFLIQYYNGEERAKGNILERFSAQQFPDLHSELNLSSLELGDSALYFCASSVTGTSGNEQYFGPGTRLTVT.

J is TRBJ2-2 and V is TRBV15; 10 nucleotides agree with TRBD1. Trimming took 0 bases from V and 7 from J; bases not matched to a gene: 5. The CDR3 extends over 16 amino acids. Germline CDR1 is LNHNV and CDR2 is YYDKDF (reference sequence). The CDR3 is CATSRDGGDRGGELFF. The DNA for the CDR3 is TGTGCCACCAGCAGAGATGGTGGGGACAGGGGCGGGGAGCTGTTTTTT.

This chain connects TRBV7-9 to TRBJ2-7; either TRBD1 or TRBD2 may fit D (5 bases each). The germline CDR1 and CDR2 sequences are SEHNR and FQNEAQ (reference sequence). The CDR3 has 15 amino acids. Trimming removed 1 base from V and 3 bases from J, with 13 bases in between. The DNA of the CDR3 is TGTGCCAGCAGCTTAGGGGGGTCGGTTCGCTACGAGCAGTACTTC. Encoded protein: CASSLGGSVRYEQYF. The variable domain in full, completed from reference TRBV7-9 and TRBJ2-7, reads DTGVSQNPRHKITKRGQNVTFRCDPISEHNRLYWYRQTLGQGPEFLTYFQNEAQLEKSRLLSDRFSAERPKGSFSTLEIQRTEQGDSAMYLCASSLGGSVRYEQYFGPGTRLTVT.

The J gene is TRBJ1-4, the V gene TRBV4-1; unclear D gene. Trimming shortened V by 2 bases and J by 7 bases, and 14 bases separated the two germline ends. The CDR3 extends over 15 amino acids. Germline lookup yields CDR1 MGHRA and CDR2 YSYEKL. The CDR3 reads CASSQIEGLSEKLFF. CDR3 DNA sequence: TGCGCCAGCAGCCAAATTGAAGGGTTGAGTGAAAAACTGTTTTTT.

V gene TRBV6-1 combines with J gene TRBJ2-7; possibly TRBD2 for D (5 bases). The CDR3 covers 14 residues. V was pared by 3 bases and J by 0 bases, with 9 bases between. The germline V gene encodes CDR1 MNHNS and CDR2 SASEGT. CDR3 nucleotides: TGTGCCAGCAGTGACCCGGGAAACTCCTACGAGCAGTACTTC. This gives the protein CASSDPGNSYEQYF.

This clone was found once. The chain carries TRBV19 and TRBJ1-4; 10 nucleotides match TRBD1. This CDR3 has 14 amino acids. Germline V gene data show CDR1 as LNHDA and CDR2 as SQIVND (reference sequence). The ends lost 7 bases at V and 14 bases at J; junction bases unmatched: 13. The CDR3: CASTTGTGAIRLFF. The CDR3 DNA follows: TGTGCCAGTACCACCGGGACAGGGGCGATTCGGCTGTTTTTT.

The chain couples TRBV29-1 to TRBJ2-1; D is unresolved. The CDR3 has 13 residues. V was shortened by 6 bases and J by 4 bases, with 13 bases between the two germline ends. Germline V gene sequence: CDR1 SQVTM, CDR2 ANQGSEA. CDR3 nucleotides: TGCAGCGTCTCTGCGGATAGATACAATGAGCAGTTCTTC. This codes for CSVSADRYNEQFF.

This CDR3 is CASSQEGPPTDEQFF. CDR3 nucleotide sequence: TGCGCCAGCAGCCAAGAGGGCCCACCGACCGATGAGCAGTTCTTC. The rearrangement uses TRBV4-1 and TRBJ2-1; D ambiguous. Germline CDR1 is MGHRA and CDR2 is YSYEKL. The CDR3 has 15 residues. V was clipped by 0 bases and J by 8 bases, with 14 bases between them.

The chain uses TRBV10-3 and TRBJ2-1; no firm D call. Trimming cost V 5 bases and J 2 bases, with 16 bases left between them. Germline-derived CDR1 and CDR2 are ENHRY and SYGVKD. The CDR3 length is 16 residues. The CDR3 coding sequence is TGTGCCATCAGTTTGGTATCTCGCGGCACCTACAATGAGCAGTTCTTC. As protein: CAISLVSRGTYNEQFF.

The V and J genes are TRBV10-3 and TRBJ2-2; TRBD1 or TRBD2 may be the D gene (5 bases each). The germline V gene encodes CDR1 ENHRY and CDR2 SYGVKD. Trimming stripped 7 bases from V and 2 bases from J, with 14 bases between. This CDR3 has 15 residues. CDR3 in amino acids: CAIKIGDPNTGELFF. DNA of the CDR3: TGTGCCATCAAGATAGGGGACCCCAACACCGGGGAGCTGTTTTTT.

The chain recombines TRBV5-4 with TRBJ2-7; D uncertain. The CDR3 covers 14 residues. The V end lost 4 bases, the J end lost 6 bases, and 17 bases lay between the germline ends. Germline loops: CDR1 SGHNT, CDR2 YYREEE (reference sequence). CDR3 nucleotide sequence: TGTGCCAGCAGCCTAGGTGGAGTGACGGGCGAGCAGTACTTC. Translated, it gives CASSLGGVTGEQYF.

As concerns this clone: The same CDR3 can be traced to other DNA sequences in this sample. In DNA form, the CDR3 reads TGTGCCAGCAGCCGGAACACTGAAGCTTTCTTT. It yields the protein CASSRNTEAFF. The chain recombines TRBV6-6 with TRBJ1-1; no clear D. This CDR3 region has 11 residues. The ends were cut back, 6 bases at V and 1 base at J, with 3 bases in the middle. Germline CDR1 and CDR2: MNHNY and SVGAGI (reference sequence).

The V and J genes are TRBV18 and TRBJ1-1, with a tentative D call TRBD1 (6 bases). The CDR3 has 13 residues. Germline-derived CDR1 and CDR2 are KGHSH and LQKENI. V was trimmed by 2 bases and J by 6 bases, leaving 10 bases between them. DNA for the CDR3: TGTGCCAGCTCACCATTGGGGGGGCCTGAAGCTTTCTTT. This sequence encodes CASSPLGGPEAFF.

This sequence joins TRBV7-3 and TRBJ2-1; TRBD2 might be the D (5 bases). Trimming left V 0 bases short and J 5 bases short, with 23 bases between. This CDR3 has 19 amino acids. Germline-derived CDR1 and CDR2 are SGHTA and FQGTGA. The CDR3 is CASSLTLPTTTDPHNEQFF. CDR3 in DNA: TGTGCCAGCAGCTTAACCCTACCGACTACCACTGACCCCCACAATGAGCAGTTCTTC.

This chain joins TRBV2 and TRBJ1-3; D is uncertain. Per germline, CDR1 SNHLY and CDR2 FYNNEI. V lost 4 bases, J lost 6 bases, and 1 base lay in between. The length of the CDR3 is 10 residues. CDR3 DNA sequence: TGTGCCAGCAGTGCAAACACCATATATTTT. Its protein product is CASSANTIYF.

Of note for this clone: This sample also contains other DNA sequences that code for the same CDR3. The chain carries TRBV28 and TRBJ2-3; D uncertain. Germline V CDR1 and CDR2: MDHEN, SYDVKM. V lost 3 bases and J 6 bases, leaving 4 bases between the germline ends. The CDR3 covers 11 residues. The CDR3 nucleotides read TGTGCCAGCAGTTTTAGCGATACGCAGTATTTT. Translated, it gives CASSFSDTQYF.

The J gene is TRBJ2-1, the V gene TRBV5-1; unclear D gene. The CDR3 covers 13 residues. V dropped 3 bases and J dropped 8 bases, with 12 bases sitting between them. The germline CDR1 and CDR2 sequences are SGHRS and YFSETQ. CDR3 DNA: TGCGCCAGCAGCTCGTCTAGGCAGCATGAGCAGTTCTTC. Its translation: CASSSSRQHEQFF.

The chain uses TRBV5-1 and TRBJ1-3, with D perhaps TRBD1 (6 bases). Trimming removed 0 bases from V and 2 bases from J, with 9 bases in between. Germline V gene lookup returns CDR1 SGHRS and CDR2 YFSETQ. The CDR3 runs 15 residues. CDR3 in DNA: TGCGCCAGCAGCTTGGAGGCAGGGGCTGGAAACACCATATATTTT. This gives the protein CASSLEAGAGNTIYF.

CDR3 sequence: CASSLWDRANTIYF. CDR3 in DNA: TGTGCCAGCAGCTTGTGGGACAGGGCAAACACCATATATTTT. The rearrangement uses TRBV5-5 and TRBJ1-3; the match to TRBD1 covers 9 bases. J was trimmed by 6 bases and V by 1 base; bases with no gene match: 2. Per the germline V gene, CDR1 is SGHKS and CDR2 is YYEKEE (reference sequence). The CDR3 covers 14 residues.

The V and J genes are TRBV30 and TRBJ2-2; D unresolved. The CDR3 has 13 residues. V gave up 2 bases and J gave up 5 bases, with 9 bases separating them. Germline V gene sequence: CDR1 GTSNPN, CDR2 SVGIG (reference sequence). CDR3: CAWSWSRTGELFF. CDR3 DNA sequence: TGTGCCTGGAGTTGGAGCAGGACCGGGGAGCTGTTTTTT. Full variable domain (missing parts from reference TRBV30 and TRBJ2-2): SQTIHQWPATLVQPVGSPLSLECTVEGTSNPNLYWYRQAAGRGLQLLFYSVGIGQISSEVPQNLSASRPQDRQFILSSKKLLLSDSGFYLCAWSWSRTGELFFGEGSRLTVL.

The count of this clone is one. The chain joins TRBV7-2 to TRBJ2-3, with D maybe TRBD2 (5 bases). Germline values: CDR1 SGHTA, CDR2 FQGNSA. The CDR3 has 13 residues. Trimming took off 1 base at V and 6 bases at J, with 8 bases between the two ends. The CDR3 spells CASSLEWEDTQYF. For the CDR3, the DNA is TGTGCCAGCAGCTTAGAATGGGAGGATACGCAGTATTTT.

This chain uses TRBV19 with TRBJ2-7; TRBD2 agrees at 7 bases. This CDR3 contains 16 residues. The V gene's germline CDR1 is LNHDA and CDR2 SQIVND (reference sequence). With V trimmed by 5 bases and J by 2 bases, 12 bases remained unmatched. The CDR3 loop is CASSRSSGSTTYEQYF. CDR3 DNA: TGTGCCAGTAGTCGTTCTAGCGGAAGTACCACCTACGAGCAGTACTTC.